The 16 T cell receptor beta chains below come from one sample, sequenced in a study of cytomegalovirus exposure and HLA in healthy donors. Some clones are missing from TCRdb's copy, which holds only in-frame ones; the method was immunoSEQ multiplex PCR. The sample records 35,000 to 50,000 clones, approximately 90% being singletons. Sequenced sample: PBMCs. Receptors were obtained from a man between 18 and 35 years old in good health and CMV-seronegative.

The chain joins TRBV6-1 to TRBJ2-2, with a possible D match to TRBD1 (5 bases). Trimming cost V 2 bases and J 0 bases, with 7 bases left between them. This CDR3 region has 15 residues. Germline V CDR1 and CDR2: MNHNS, SASEGT. CDR3 residues: CASSERGPNTGELFF. In nucleotides, the CDR3 is TGTGCCAGCAGTGAAAGGGGCCCGAACACCGGGGAGCTGTTTTTT.

The CDR3 DNA follows: TGTGCCAGCAGCTGGGGACTAGCGGATCGAGAGACCCAGTACTTC. It yields the protein CASSWGLADRETQYF. The V call is TRBV7-3, the J call TRBJ2-5; TRBD2 matches 11 bases. The V segment lost 4 bases and the J segment 4 bases; nucleotides outside the gene matches: 5. This CDR3 is 15 amino acids long. Per germline, CDR1 SGHTA and CDR2 FQGTGA.

The chain has TRBV14 and TRBJ2-5; D not certain. CDR1 is SGHDN and CDR2 is FVKESK in the germline V gene. The CDR3 runs 12 residues. The V gene lost 1 base and the J gene lost 7 bases, with 7 bases spanning the gap. The CDR3 nucleotides are TGTGCCAGCAGCCAAGGTTCCTGGACCCAGTACTTC. It yields the protein CASSQGSWTQYF. Complete variable domain (other parts from reference TRBV14 and TRBJ2-5): EAGVTQFPSHSVIEKGQTVTLRCDPISGHDNLYWYRRVMGKEIKFLLHFVKESKQDESGMPNNRFLAERTGGTYSTLKVQPAELEDSGVYFCASSQGSWTQYFGPGTRLLVL.

V and J are TRBV5-1 and TRBJ2-3; 12 nucleotides align to TRBD2. CDR3 size: 17 residues. V dropped 2 bases and J dropped 5; count of bases not matched to a gene: 9. Germline values: CDR1 SGHRS, CDR2 YFSETQ. CDR3 coding DNA: TGCGCCAGCAGCTTTGCGACTAGCGGGAGAGCGGGAGATACGCAGTATTTT. As protein: CASSFATSGRAGDTQYF.

The CDR3 nucleotides are TGCGCCAGCAGCTTGGAGGGGGTGGCGGATACGCAGTATTTT. Its protein product is CASSLEGVADTQYF. The chain couples TRBV5-1 to TRBJ2-3; tentative D call: TRBD1 (6 bases). Trimming stripped 0 bases from V and 6 bases from J, with 11 bases between. Germline assignment: CDR1 SGHRS and CDR2 YFSETQ. This CDR3 contains 14 residues.

This clone was found once. V gene TRBV6-5 combines with J gene TRBJ2-7; 8 bases agree with TRBD1. V gave up 5 bases and J gave up 2 bases; unmatched junction bases: 8. The CDR3 has 15 residues. CDR1 and CDR2 (germline): MNHEY, SVGAGI. As DNA, the CDR3 is TGTGCCAGCAGTGGACGGACAGGGAACACCTACGAGCAGTACTTC. It translates to CASSGRTGNTYEQYF.

This clone was found once. The chain couples TRBV11-2 to TRBJ2-7; weak D call: TRBD2 (5 bases). The V gene's germline CDR1 is SGHAT and CDR2 FQNNGV. CDR3 length: 13 amino acids. V was shortened by 6 bases and J by 2 bases, with 11 bases between the two germline ends. The CDR3 protein is CASSLEVTYEQYF. CDR3 DNA sequence: TGTGCCAGCAGTTTGGAGGTAACCTACGAGCAGTACTTC.

This chain connects TRBV5-5 to TRBJ2-7, with 9 bases lining up with TRBD1. CDR3 length equals 17 residues. The V and J ends lost 3 bases and 4 bases, in that order; junction bases with no gene match: 14. Germline values: CDR1 SGHKS, CDR2 YYEKEE (reference sequence). The CDR3, as DNA: TGTGCCAGCAGCTGGGACAACTCGGGACAGGGCAATTACGAGCAGTACTTC. This codes for CASSWDNSGQGNYEQYF.

This rearrangement joins TRBV29-1 to TRBJ2-1; 11 bases are shared with TRBD2. V lost 7 bases to trimming and J lost 9 bases; unmatched junction nucleotides: 14. The germline V gene has CDR1 SQVTM and CDR2 ANQGSEA. The CDR3 contains 15 residues. The DNA for the CDR3 is TGCAGCGGGCTGACTAGCGGGATTCCCTTGGGTGAGCAGTTCTTC. The encoded protein is CSGLTSGIPLGEQFF.

The CDR3 reads CASSQGTSDTGELFF. DNA for the CDR3: TGTGCCAGCTCCCAGGGGACTAGCGACACCGGGGAGCTGTTTTTT. The V gene is TRBV18, the J gene TRBJ2-2; 10 positions match TRBD2. V was clipped by 6 bases and J by 3 bases; unmatched bases: 4. Germline CDR1 is KGHSH and CDR2 is LQKENI. CDR3 length: 15 residues.

This rearrangement joins TRBV6-6 to TRBJ2-2; D is uncertain. The CDR3 runs to 13 residues. Trimming cost V 4 bases and J 4 bases, with 7 bases left between them. In germline, CDR1 is MNHNY, CDR2 SVGAGI (reference sequence). The CDR3 loop is CASSSVATGELFF. DNA for the CDR3: TGTGCCAGCAGTTCGGTCGCCACCGGGGAGCTGTTTTTT.

This clone turned up a few times. The rearrangement joins TRBV7-3 to TRBJ2-6; 7 bases map to TRBD2. Germline CDR1 reads SGHTA; CDR2 reads FQGTGA. This CDR3 is built from 18 residues. V trimming: 1 base; J trimming: 0 bases; junction bases outside the gene matches: 6. The CDR3 reads CASSLIAGLTSGANVLTF. In DNA form, the CDR3 reads TGTGCCAGCAGCTTAATAGCGGGCCTAACCTCTGGGGCCAACGTCCTGACTTTC.

The chain has TRBV5-1 and TRBJ2-7; D gene uncertain. Trimming stripped 4 bases from V and 0 bases from J, with 5 bases between. The CDR3 runs to 12 residues. The germline V gene has CDR1 SGHRS and CDR2 YFSETQ. The chain's CDR3 is CASSPSSYEQYF. The CDR3 nucleotides are TGCGCCAGCAGCCCCAGCTCCTACGAGCAGTACTTC.

CDR3 nucleotides: TGCGCCAGCAGCCGGGGACAGGGGGCCAATGGCTACACCTTC. Translation: CASSRGQGANGYTF. This rearrangement joins TRBV5-1 to TRBJ1-2; TRBD1 matches at 12 bases. The germline V gene has CDR1 SGHRS and CDR2 YFSETQ. The CDR3 has 14 residues. V gave up 4 bases and J gave up 6 bases; unmatched junction bases: 4. The full variable domain, completed using reference TRBV5-1 and TRBJ1-2, is KAGVTQTPRYLIKTRGQQVTLSCSPISGHRSVSWYQQTPGQGLQFLFEYFSETQRNKGNFPGRFSGRQFSNSRSEMNVSTLELGDSALYLCASSRGQGANGYTFGSGTRLTVV.

This rearrangement joins TRBV7-9 to TRBJ2-5; D gene unclear. With 5 bases removed from V and 0 bases from J, the gap between germline ends came to 10 bases. The CDR3 spans 14 residues. Germline V lookup: CDR1 SEHNR, CDR2 FQNEAQ (reference sequence). The CDR3 nucleotides read TGTGCCAGCAGCCTCACAAATAACCAAGAGACCCAGTACTTC. It is translated as CASSLTNNQETQYF.

The chain combines TRBV5-1 with TRBJ2-3; a possible D gene is TRBD1 (5 bases). Trimming removed 0 bases from V and 4 bases from J, with 9 bases in between. The CDR3 extends over 14 amino acids. CDR1 SGHRS and CDR2 YFSETQ come from the germline V gene. CDR3 amino acids: CASSLDQGADTQYF. DNA for the CDR3: TGCGCCAGCAGCTTGGATCAGGGTGCAGATACGCAGTATTTT.